Below are 12 T cell receptor beta chains sequenced from a single sample in a study of OX40 agonist ivuxolimab in advanced cancers. Generated by immunoSEQ multiplex PCR, the TCRdb table keeps only in-frame clones and is missing some. The sample consists of approximately 70,000 clones, approximately 88% of them appearing once. The source was CD4+ or CD8+ T cells sorted from blood, collected in a trial of the OX40 agonist ivuxolimab. These receptor sequences come from an adult with an advanced solid tumor such as melanoma, head and neck, liver or kidney cancer.

The genes are TRBV5-1 and TRBJ2-3; D is perhaps TRBD2 (5 bases). This CDR3 is 13 amino acids long. V was trimmed by 4 bases and J by 2 bases, leaving 8 bases between them. Germline V gene lookup returns CDR1 SGHRS and CDR2 YFSETQ. In DNA form, the CDR3 reads TGCGCCAGCAGCATCGGACTCACAGATACGCAGTATTTT. The encoded protein is CASSIGLTDTQYF. Based on the CDR3 plus reference TRBV5-1 and TRBJ2-3, the full variable domain is KAGVTQTPRYLIKTRGQQVTLSCSPISGHRSVSWYQQTPGQGLQFLFEYFSETQRNKGNFPGRFSGRQFSNSRSEMNVSTLELGDSALYLCASSIGLTDTQYFGPGTRLTVL.

The V gene is TRBV14, the J gene TRBJ1-6, with D hard to call. CDR1 is SGHDN and CDR2 is FVKESK in the germline V gene. The CDR3 covers 14 residues. Trimming left V 0 bases short and J 6 bases short, with 6 bases between. The DNA of the CDR3 is TGTGCCAGCAGCCAAGAAACCGTTAATTCACCCCTCCACTTT. Residues: CASSQETVNSPLHF.

This chain uses TRBV5-1 with TRBJ2-3, with TRBD1 matching 7 bases. The CDR3 contains 16 residues. Germline CDR1 SGHRS, CDR2 YFSETQ. V dropped 4 bases and J dropped 2; count of bases not matched to a gene: 10. CDR3: CASSRWDRSSTDTQYF. The CDR3 DNA is TGCGCCAGCAGCCGCTGGGACAGATCCTCCACAGATACGCAGTATTTT.

The gene calls are TRBV5-1 and TRBJ1-2, with D unclear. V was cut by 0 bases and J by 2 bases, with 5 bases left in between. Germline CDR1 SGHRS, CDR2 YFSETQ. The CDR3 runs to 13 residues. The CDR3 coding sequence is TGCGCCAGCAGCTTGGATCAGAACTATGGCTACACCTTC. Encoded protein: CASSLDQNYGYTF.

The rearrangement links TRBV19 to TRBJ1-2; 9 bases fit TRBD1. From germline, CDR1 is LNHDA and CDR2 SQIVND (reference sequence). The J segment lost 8 bases and the V segment lost 5 bases, leaving 6 bases of the junction unmatched. The CDR3 loop spans 13 amino acids. CDR3 amino acids: CASSLGQGQGYTF. For the CDR3, the DNA is TGTGCCAGTAGTCTGGGACAGGGTCAAGGCTACACCTTC.

This clone was observed a handful of times. The rearrangement links TRBV23-1 to TRBJ1-1; D is uncertain. TRBV23-1 is identified as an open reading frame with a role that is uncertain. CDR3 size: 14 residues. Trimming took 3 bases from V and 0 from J, leaving 8 bases between them. The CDR3 reads CASSHETLNTEAFF. The CDR3 DNA is TGCGCCAGCAGTCACGAGACGTTGAACACTGAAGCTTTCTTT.

V gene TRBV6-1 combines with J gene TRBJ1-3; D ambiguous. The germline V gene encodes CDR1 MNHNS and CDR2 SASEGT. There are 14 residues in the CDR3. V lost 3 bases to trimming and J lost 0 bases, with 6 bases between them. The CDR3 DNA reads as TGTGCCAGCAGTGACATGTTCTCTGGAAACACCATATATTTT. This sequence encodes CASSDMFSGNTIYF.

The chain has TRBV6-5 and TRBJ1-1; D unclear. CDR1 is MNHEY, CDR2 SVGAGI, per germline. V dropped 10 bases and J dropped 1 base, with 10 bases sitting between them. The CDR3 is 12 amino acids. CDR3 protein: CATPLENTEAFF. Written as DNA, the CDR3 is TGTGCCACCCCTCTTGAGAACACTGAAGCTTTCTTT.

The chain recombines TRBV6-6 with TRBJ1-1, with TRBD1 as a possible D gene (5 bases). CDR3 length equals 15 residues. V gave up 0 bases and J gave up 2 bases, with 10 bases separating them. From germline, CDR1 is MNHNY and CDR2 SVGAGI (reference sequence). The CDR3 nucleotides are TGTGCCAGCAGTTACTCGGCGGGGGGTAACACTGAAGCTTTCTTT. Translating it yields CASSYSAGGNTEAFF.

This clone was counted a few times. The chain recombines TRBV29-1 with TRBJ1-1; no reliable D call. The CDR3 loop spans 11 amino acids. Trimming took 4 bases from V and 2 from J, leaving 5 bases between them. Germline V lookup: CDR1 SQVTM, CDR2 ANQGSEA. CDR3: CSVGENTEAFF. In DNA, the CDR3 is TGCAGCGTTGGAGAAAACACTGAAGCTTTCTTT. The entire variable domain, with the rest obtained from reference TRBV29-1 and TRBJ1-1, is as follows: SAVISQKPSRDICQRGTSLTIQCQVDSQVTMMFWYRQQPGQSLTLIATANQGSEATYESGFVIDKFPISRPNLTFSTLTVSNMSPEDSSIYLCSVGENTEAFFGQGTRLTVV.

The rearrangement links TRBV2 to TRBJ2-1; TRBD2 is a possible D gene (6 bases). Deletions cut 6 bases from V and 4 bases from J, with 13 bases between. This CDR3 is 14 amino acids long. The V gene's germline CDR1 is SNHLY and CDR2 FYNNEI. CDR3 nucleotides: TGTGCCAGCAGCCGGGACTTGGGATACAATGAGCAGTTCTTC. Translation gives CASSRDLGYNEQFF.

The rearrangement uses TRBV10-3 and TRBJ2-3; D is possibly TRBD2 (5 bases). CDR1 is ENHRY and CDR2 is SYGVKD in the germline V gene. The CDR3 covers 15 residues. With 4 bases removed from V and 6 bases from J, the gap between germline ends came to 17 bases. CDR3 nucleotide sequence: TGTGCCATCAGTGTGGGAGTCAACGGGGTGGATACGCAGTATTTT. Protein sequence: CAISVGVNGVDTQYF.